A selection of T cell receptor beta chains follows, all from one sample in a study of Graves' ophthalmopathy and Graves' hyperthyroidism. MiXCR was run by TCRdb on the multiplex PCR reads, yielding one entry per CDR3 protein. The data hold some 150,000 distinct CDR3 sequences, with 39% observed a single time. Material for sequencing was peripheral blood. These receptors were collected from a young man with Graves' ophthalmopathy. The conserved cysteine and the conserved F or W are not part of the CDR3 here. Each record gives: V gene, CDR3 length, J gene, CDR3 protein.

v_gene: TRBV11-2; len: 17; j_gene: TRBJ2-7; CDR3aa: ASSHPPGTSGTPPYEQY
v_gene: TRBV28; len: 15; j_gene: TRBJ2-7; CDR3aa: ASSLTPRGLELREQY
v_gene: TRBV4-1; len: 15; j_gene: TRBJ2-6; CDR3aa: ASSQGTGSSGANVLT
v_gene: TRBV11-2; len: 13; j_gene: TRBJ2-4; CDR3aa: ASSLDPGAKNIQY
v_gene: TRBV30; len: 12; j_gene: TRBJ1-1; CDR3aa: AWTEPWVRTEAF
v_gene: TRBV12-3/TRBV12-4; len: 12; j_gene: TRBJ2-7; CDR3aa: ASRGTGGDYEQY
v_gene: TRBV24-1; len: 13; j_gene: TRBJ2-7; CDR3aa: ATSETGFNSYEQY
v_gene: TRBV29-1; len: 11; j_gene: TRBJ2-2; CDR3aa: SVVGGRTGELF
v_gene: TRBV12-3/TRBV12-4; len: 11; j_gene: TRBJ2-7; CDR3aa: ASLPPGGYEQY
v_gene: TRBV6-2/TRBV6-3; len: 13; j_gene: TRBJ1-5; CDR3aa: ASSVVAGGGQPQH
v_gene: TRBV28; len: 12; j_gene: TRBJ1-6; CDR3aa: ASRPKIGGSPLH
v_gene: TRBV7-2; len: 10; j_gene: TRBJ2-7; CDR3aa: ASSFPSYEQY
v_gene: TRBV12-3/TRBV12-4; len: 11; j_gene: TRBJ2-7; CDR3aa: ASSYANHYEQY
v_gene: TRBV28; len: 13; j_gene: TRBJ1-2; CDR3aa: ASSPSRTGGYGYT
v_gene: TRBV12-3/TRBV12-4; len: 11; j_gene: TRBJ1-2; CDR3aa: ASRRWGRDSYT
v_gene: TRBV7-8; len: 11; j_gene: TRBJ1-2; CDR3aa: ASSWGTNYGYT
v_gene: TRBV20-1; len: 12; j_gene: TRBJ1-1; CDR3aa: SAPVWRLNTEAF
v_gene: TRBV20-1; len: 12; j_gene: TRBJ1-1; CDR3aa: SARTGGAGTEAF
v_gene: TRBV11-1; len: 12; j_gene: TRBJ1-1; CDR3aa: ASSHPTPTQGAF
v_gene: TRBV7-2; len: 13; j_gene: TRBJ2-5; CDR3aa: ASSLGLAGAGTQY
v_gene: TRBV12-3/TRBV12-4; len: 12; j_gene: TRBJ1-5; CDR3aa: ASTIRGSNQPQH
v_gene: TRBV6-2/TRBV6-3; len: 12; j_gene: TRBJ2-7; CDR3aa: ASEGPPSYYEQY
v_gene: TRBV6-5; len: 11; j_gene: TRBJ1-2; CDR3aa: ASSYRGGYGYT